This passage covers 15 T cell receptor beta chains from one sample sequenced in a study of cytomegalovirus exposure and HLA in healthy donors. Use of 60 Vbeta and 13 Jbeta primers characterized the PCR. Profiling relied on immunoSEQ multiplex PCR, and the TCRdb table lists in-frame clones only, not all of them. This sample has approximately 100,000 clones, with approximately 80% found just once. Sequencing used PBMCs. The receptors stem from a man aged 40-49 years in good health and CMV-seropositive.

The chain joins TRBV28 to TRBJ1-1; possibly TRBD1 for D (6 bases). Looked up from germline, CDR1 is MDHEN and CDR2 is SYDVKM. With 3 bases removed from V and 1 base from J, the gap between germline ends came to 18 bases. The CDR3 spans 17 residues. CDR3 residues: CASSFPVDSSANTEAFF. The CDR3 DNA reads as TGTGCCAGCAGTTTTCCGGTGGACAGCTCGGCGAACACTGAAGCTTTCTTT.

This rearrangement joins TRBV19 to TRBJ1-5, with TRBD1 matching 9 bases. Germline CDR1 reads LNHDA; CDR2 reads SQIVND (reference sequence). Trimming at V came to 9 bases and at J to 0 bases, leaving 6 bases not matched to a gene. The CDR3 runs to 15 residues. CDR3 nucleotides: TGTGCCAGCGACAGGGGGATCAATAGCAATCAGCCCCAGCATTTT. Translating gives CASDRGINSNQPQHF.

CDR3 bases: TGTGCCAGCAGCTTACGGGGGAGGGGGGACCAAGAGACCCAGTACTTC. Its translation: CASSLRGRGDQETQYF. V usage is TRBV11-3 and J usage is TRBJ2-5, with D possibly TRBD2 on 7 matching bases. The germline CDR1 and CDR2 sequences are SGHNT and YENEEA. The CDR3 length is 16 residues. V gave up 2 bases and J gave up 0 bases, with 13 bases separating them.

The V gene is TRBV6-5, the J gene TRBJ1-5; 9 bases line up with TRBD1. J was trimmed by 7 bases and V by 5 bases; bases with no gene match: 6. This CDR3 region has 14 residues. The germline V gene encodes CDR1 MNHEY and CDR2 SVGAGI. This CDR3 is CASSHRDREQPQHF. CDR3 DNA sequence: TGTGCCAGCAGTCACCGGGACAGGGAACAGCCCCAGCATTTT.

CDR3 protein: CASSPYRGKNTEAFF. The CDR3 DNA is TGTGCCAGCAGCCCGTACAGGGGAAAGAACACTGAAGCTTTCTTT. The genes are TRBV7-9 and TRBJ1-1, with 7 bases identical to TRBD1. Germline trimming cut 5 bases from V and 1 base from J; bases unmatched to any gene: 7. The CDR3 spans 15 residues. Germline V gives CDR1 SEHNR, CDR2 FQNEAQ (reference sequence).

The chain combines TRBV5-5 with TRBJ1-5; maybe TRBD1 (6 bases). The germline V gene encodes CDR1 SGHKS and CDR2 YYEKEE (reference sequence). The CDR3 contains 16 residues. The V gene lost 4 bases and the J gene lost 6 bases, with 20 bases spanning the gap. The CDR3 sequence is CASSAQGNQQTQPQHF. The CDR3 DNA reads TGTGCCAGCAGCGCACAGGGTAATCAACAAACTCAGCCCCAGCATTTT. Full variable domain (missing parts from reference TRBV5-5 and TRBJ1-5): DAGVTQSPTHLIKTRGQQVTLRCSPISGHKSVSWYQQVLGQGPQFIFQYYEKEERGRGNFPDRFSARQFPNYSSELNVNALLLGDSALYLCASSAQGNQQTQPQHFGDGTRLSIL.

V gene TRBV28 combines with J gene TRBJ2-5, with D maybe TRBD2 (6 bases). This CDR3 has 15 amino acids. V lost 6 bases, J lost 7 bases, and 21 bases lay in between. Per the germline V gene, CDR1 is MDHEN and CDR2 is SYDVKM. The CDR3 sequence: CASSSGGVGFLTQYF. The CDR3 DNA follows: TGTGCCAGCAGCTCCGGGGGTGTCGGTTTTTTGACCCAGTACTTC.

V usage is TRBV5-1 and J usage is TRBJ2-1; 9 nucleotides agree with TRBD1. With V trimmed by 4 bases and J by 6 bases, 5 bases remained unmatched. CDR1 is SGHRS and CDR2 is YFSETQ in the germline V gene. This CDR3 is built from 14 residues. The CDR3 coding sequence is TGCGCCAGCAGCGGGACAGGGACCCTCAATGAGCAGTTCTTC. Translation gives CASSGTGTLNEQFF.

The rearrangement uses TRBV9 and TRBJ2-7; D is unclear. V shed 0 bases and J shed 3 bases, with 16 bases lying between them. Germline lookup yields CDR1 SGDLS and CDR2 YYNGEE. The CDR3 loop spans 16 amino acids. CDR3 in amino acids: CASSVGESRRIYEQYF. The CDR3 DNA reads as TGTGCCAGCAGCGTAGGCGAGTCTAGGCGGATCTACGAGCAGTACTTC.

The chain joins TRBV11-1 to TRBJ1-6; possibly TRBD1 for D (5 bases). Germline assignment: CDR1 SGHAT and CDR2 FQDESV (reference sequence). The ends were cut back, 4 bases at V and 10 bases at J, with 17 bases in the middle. The CDR3 contains 15 residues. CDR3 nucleotide sequence: TGTGCCAGCAGCTCCGGCCAGCGGGGGAGGTCACCCCTCCACTTT. Translated: CASSSGQRGRSPLHF.

This chain joins TRBV7-8 and TRBJ1-2; a weak D match, TRBD1 (5 bases). The CDR3 sequence is 13 residues long. The germline CDR1 and CDR2 sequences are SGHVS and FQNEAQ. V lost 5 bases, J lost 2 bases, and 9 bases lay in between. CDR3 in amino acids: CASSEDRNYGYTF. CDR3 DNA sequence: TGTGCCAGCAGCGAAGACAGAAACTATGGCTACACCTTC.

The J gene is TRBJ1-2, the V gene TRBV6-5, with D unresolved. This CDR3 has 13 amino acids. V was trimmed by 11 bases and J by 0 bases, leaving 13 bases between them. Looked up from germline, CDR1 is MNHEY and CDR2 is SVGAGI. CDR3 in amino acids: CASRGEANYGYTF. In DNA, the CDR3 is TGTGCCTCCCGGGGTGAAGCTAACTATGGCTACACCTTC.

This clone is a singleton in its sample. V and J are TRBV30 and TRBJ2-4; tentatively, D is TRBD1 (5 bases). The V end was cut by 5 bases, the J end by 4 bases, with 15 bases between. Germline V gives CDR1 GTSNPN, CDR2 SVGIG (reference sequence). CDR3 length equals 14 residues. The CDR3 loop reads CAWSGQGKKNIQYF. The CDR3 DNA is TGTGCCTGGTCCGGGCAGGGCAAAAAAAACATTCAGTACTTC. The complete variable domain, with remaining parts taken from reference TRBV30 and TRBJ2-4, reads SQTIHQWPATLVQPVGSPLSLECTVEGTSNPNLYWYRQAAGRGLQLLFYSVGIGQISSEVPQNLSASRPQDRQFILSSKKLLLSDSGFYLCAWSGQGKKNIQYFGAGTRLSVL.

J is TRBJ1-1 and V is TRBV4-1; 7 nucleotides match TRBD1. The germline V gene encodes CDR1 MGHRA and CDR2 YSYEKL. The ends lost 1 base at V and 7 bases at J; junction bases unmatched: 12. This CDR3 region has 16 residues. CDR3: CASSQAMARGRVEAFF. The CDR3 DNA follows: TGCGCCAGCAGCCAAGCCATGGCGAGGGGGCGGGTTGAAGCTTTCTTT.

This chain links TRBV6-5 with TRBJ1-6; D is undetermined. The CDR3 has 16 amino acids. V was pared by 1 base and J by 0 bases, with 7 bases between. Germline assignment: CDR1 MNHEY and CDR2 SVGAGI. CDR3 coding DNA: TGTGCCAGCAGTTACTTGGAGAGCTCCTATAATTCACCCCTCCACTTT. Its protein product is CASSYLESSYNSPLHF.